The next 8 T cell receptor beta chains were all read from a single sample in a study of blood T cell repertoires in COVID-19. The method was immunoSEQ multiplex PCR; TCRdb's version includes in-frame clones alone and lacks a portion of them. Of some 170,000 clones in the sample, about 90% were seen once. The specimen sequenced was PBMCs or T cells enriched from blood (not recorded which). The receptors shown here come from a human donor with acute COVID-19. The donor label of this sample is uncertain.

The V gene is TRBV29-1, the J gene TRBJ1-1, with 7 bases fitting TRBD1. CDR3 length: 14 amino acids. Germline values: CDR1 SQVTM, CDR2 ANQGSEA. Losses at the gene ends were 4 bases for V and 5 bases for J; bases not matched to a gene: 10. The CDR3 here is CSVGPRGVETEAFF. DNA for the CDR3: TGCAGCGTTGGTCCCAGGGGGGTGGAGACTGAAGCTTTCTTT.

The rearrangement uses TRBV30 and TRBJ2-7, with D possibly being TRBD1 (5 bases). Germline V lookup: CDR1 GTSNPN, CDR2 SVGIG (reference sequence). This CDR3 is built from 14 residues. V dropped 8 bases and J dropped 2 bases, with 19 bases sitting between them. The chain's CDR3 is CARRARDSTYEQYF. The CDR3 region has the DNA TGTGCCCGGCGAGCCAGGGATTCAACCTACGAGCAGTACTTC.

The rearrangement links TRBV3-1 (or the pseudogene TRBV3-2) to TRBJ2-7, with 9 nucleotides matching TRBD1. The germline V gene has CDR1 LGHDT and CDR2 YNNKEL (reference sequence). The ends lost 1 base at V and 3 bases at J; junction bases unmatched: 4. The CDR3 is made up of 15 amino acids. CDR3 sequence reads: CASSQGGTGFYEQYF. The CDR3 region has the DNA TGTGCCAGCAGCCAAGGCGGGACAGGGTTCTACGAGCAGTACTTC.

The V call is TRBV6-5, the J call TRBJ1-2, with 7 bases fitting TRBD1. J gave up 4 bases and V 6 bases, and 2 bases lay outside the gene matches. CDR3 length: 12 residues. Germline values: CDR1 MNHEY, CDR2 SVGAGI. The CDR3 region is CASSRDSYGYTF. DNA for the CDR3: TGTGCCAGCAGCAGGGACAGCTATGGCTACACCTTC.

This chain links TRBV5-1 with TRBJ2-7; TRBD1 matches at 9 bases. Trimming cost V 0 bases and J 5 bases; bases outside gene matches: 6. This CDR3 contains 15 residues. Germline CDR1 is SGHRS and CDR2 is YFSETQ. This chain's CDR3 is CASSLEGDRADEQYF. In DNA, the CDR3 is TGCGCCAGCAGCTTGGAGGGGGACAGGGCTGACGAGCAGTACTTC.

The chain is built from TRBV12-5 and TRBJ1-1; D is unresolved. There are 13 residues in the CDR3. V was pared by 6 bases and J by 0 bases, with 8 bases between. Germline values: CDR1 LGHNT, CDR2 FRNRAP. The CDR3 DNA reads as TGTGCTAGTGGCTGGCGGGTGAACACTGAAGCTTTCTTT. Translated: CASGWRVNTEAFF.

This clone was observed once. V gene TRBV5-4 combines with J gene TRBJ2-5; 13 bases fit TRBD2. CDR3 length: 17 residues. The germline V gene encodes CDR1 SGHNT and CDR2 YYREEE (reference sequence). V trimming: 0 bases; J trimming: 3 bases; junction bases outside the gene matches: 5. The CDR3 is CASSLVYGLAGEETQYF. CDR3 nucleotide sequence: TGTGCCAGCAGCTTGGTATACGGACTAGCGGGGGAAGAGACCCAGTACTTC. The full variable domain, completed using reference TRBV5-4 and TRBJ2-5, is ETGVTQSPTHLIKTRGQQVTLRCSSQSGHNTVSWYQQALGQGPQFIFQYYREEENGRGNFPPRFSGLQFPNYSSELNVNALELDDSALYLCASSLVYGLAGEETQYFGPGTRLLVL.

The V call is TRBV4-1, the J call TRBJ1-6; 7 nucleotides agree with TRBD1. The CDR3 is 14 residues long. The trim removed 3 bases at V and 7 bases at J, leaving 3 bases unmatched. Germline V lookup: CDR1 MGHRA, CDR2 YSYEKL. CDR3 region: CASSQVDRNSPLHF. The CDR3 nucleotides read TGCGCCAGCAGCCAGGTGGACAGGAATTCACCCCTCCACTTT.